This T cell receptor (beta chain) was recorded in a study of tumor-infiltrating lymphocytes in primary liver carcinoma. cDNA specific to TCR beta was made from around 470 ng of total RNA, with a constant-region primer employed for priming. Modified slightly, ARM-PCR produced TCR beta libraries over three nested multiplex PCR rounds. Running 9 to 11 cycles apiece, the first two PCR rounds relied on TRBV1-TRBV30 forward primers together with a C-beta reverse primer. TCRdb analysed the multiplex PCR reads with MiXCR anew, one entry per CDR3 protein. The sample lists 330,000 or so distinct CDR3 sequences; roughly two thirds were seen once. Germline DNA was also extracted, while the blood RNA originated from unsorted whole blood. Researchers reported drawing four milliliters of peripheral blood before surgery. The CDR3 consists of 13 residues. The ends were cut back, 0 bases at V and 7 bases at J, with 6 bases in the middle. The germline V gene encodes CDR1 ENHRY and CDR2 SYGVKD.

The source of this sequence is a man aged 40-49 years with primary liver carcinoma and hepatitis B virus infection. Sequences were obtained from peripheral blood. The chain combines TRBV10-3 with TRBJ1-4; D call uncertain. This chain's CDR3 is CAISESKVEKLFF. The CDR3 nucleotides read TGTGCCATCAGTGAGTCTAAGGTTGAAAAACTGTTTTTT.